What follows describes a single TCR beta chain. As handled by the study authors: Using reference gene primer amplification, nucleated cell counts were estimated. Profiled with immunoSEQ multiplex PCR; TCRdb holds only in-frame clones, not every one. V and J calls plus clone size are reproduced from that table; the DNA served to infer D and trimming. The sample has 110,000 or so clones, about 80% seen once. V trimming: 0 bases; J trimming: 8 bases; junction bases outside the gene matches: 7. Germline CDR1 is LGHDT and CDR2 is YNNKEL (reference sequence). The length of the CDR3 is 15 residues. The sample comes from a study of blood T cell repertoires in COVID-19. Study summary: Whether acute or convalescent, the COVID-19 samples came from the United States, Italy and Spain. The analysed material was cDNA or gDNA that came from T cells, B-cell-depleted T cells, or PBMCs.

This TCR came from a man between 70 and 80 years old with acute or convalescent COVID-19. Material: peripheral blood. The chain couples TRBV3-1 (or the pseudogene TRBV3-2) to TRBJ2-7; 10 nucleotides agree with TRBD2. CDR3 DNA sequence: TGTGCCAGCAGCCAAGAGTCTAGCGGGAGAGGAAAGCAGTACTTC. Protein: CASSQESSGRGKQYF.